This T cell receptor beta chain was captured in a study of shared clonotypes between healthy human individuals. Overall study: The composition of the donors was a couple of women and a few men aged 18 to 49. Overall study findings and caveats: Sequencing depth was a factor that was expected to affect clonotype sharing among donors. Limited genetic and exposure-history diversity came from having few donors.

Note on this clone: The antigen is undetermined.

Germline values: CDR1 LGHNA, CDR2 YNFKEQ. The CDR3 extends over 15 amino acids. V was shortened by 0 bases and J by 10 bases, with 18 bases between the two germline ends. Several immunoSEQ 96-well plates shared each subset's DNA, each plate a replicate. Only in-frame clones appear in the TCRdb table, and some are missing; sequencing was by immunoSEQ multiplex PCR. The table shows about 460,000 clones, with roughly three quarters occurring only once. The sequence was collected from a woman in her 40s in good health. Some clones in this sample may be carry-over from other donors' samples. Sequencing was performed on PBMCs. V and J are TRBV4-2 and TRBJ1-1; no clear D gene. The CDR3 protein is CASSQDLGSEPRAFF. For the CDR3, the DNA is TGTGCCAGCAGCCAAGATTTGGGGTCCGAACCGCGAGCTTTCTTT.